This T cell receptor beta chain was sequenced for a study of T cells after yellow fever vaccination. Remarks on this clonotype: Its antigen remains unidentified.

Using its own MiXCR run on the 5' RACE reads, TCRdb lists one record per CDR3 protein. In the table there are around 590,000 distinct CDR3 sequences, around an eighth of which are singletons. Study-wide results and caveats: The booster response re-showed most primary clones: approximately 95% CD4, approximately 86% CD8. A weaker but faster secondary response was observed, peaking on day 5 versus 15. A minor fraction of clonotypes spanned both CD4 and CD8 compartments.

This CDR3 has 15 residues. V dropped 4 bases and J dropped 4; count of bases not matched to a gene: 6. Germline CDR1 SGHAT, CDR2 FQNNGV. This TCR came from a man aged 25-45 years who received the YFV17D yellow fever vaccine. The sequencing used PBMCs, collected on the day of the yellow fever booster vaccination. The genes are TRBV11-2 and TRBJ2-1, with TRBD2 matching 8 bases. For the CDR3, the DNA is TGTGCCAGCAGCTCCGGGACTAGTAAATACAATGAGCAGTTCTTC. The encoded protein is CASSSGTSKYNEQFF.